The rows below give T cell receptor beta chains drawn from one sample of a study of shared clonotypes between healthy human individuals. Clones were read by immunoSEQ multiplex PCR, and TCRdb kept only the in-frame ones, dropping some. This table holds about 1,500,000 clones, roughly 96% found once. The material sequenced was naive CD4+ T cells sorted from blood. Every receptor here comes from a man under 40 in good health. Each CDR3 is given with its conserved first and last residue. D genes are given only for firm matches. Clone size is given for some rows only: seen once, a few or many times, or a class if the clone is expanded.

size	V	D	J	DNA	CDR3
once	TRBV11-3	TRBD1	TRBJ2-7	TGTGCCAGCAGCGACCGGACAGGGACGTCCTACGAGCAGTACTTC	CASSDRTGTSYEQYF
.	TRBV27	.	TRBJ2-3	TGTGCCAGCAGCCCCCATTTTATGTTCTCTGATACGCAGTATTTT	CASSPHFMFSDTQYF
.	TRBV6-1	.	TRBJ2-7	TGTGCCAGCAGTCCGAGACTACTAACAGAGTACGAGCAGTACTTC	CASSPRLLTEYEQYF
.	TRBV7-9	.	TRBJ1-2	TGTGCCAGCAGCTTAGTCAGGGATCATGGCTACACCTTC	CASSLVRDHGYTF
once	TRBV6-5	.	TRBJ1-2	TGTGCCAGCAGTTACTCGGGGCGCTATGGCTACACCTTC	CASSYSGRYGYTF
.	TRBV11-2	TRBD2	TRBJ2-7	TGTGCCAGCAGCTTAGACAGTTTTGATCGCGGGACTAGCGGGATCTACGAGCAGTACTTC	CASSLDSFDRGTSGIYEQYF
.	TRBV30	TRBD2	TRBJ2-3	TGTGGGTCCCGCGCGGGAGCTCTCGCGCAGTATTTT	CGSRAGALAQYF
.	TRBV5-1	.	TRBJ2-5	TGCGCCAGCAGCTTGGAGCCTGGCGAGACCCAGTACTTC	CASSLEPGETQYF
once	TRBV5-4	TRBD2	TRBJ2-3	TGTGCCAGTACCGGTGGGACTAGCGGGAGAAGAGATACGCAGTATTTT	CASTGGTSGRRDTQYF
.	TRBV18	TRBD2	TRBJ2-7	TGTGCCAGCTCACCCCGAGGGACTAGCGGGAAACGGGAGGAAAAGAACTCCTACGAGCAGTACTTC	CASSPRGTSGKREEKNSYEQYF
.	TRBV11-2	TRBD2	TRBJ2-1	TGTGCCAGCAGCTATTACCCCACAGGGACTAGCGATAATGAGCAGTTCTTC	CASSYYPTGTSDNEQFF
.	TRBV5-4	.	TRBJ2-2	TGTGCCAGCAGCTTGAGCCCCGCGGCCGGGGAGCTGTTTTTT	CASSLSPAAGELFF
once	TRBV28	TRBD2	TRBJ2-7	TGTGCCAGCAGTTCCCTGACTAGCGGGAGGTCCCGTCGGGGCGAGCAGTACTTC	CASSSLTSGRSRRGEQYF
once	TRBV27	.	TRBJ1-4	TGTGCCAGCAGTTTATGGGCCACTAATGAAAAACTGTTTTTT	CASSLWATNEKLFF
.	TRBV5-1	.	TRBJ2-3	TGCGCCAGCAGCTTTTTTGGAGGATCCGATACGCAGTATTTT	CASSFFGGSDTQYF
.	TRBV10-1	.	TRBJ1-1	TGCGCCAGCAGTGTTTCGATGAACACTGAAGCTTTCTTT	CASSVSMNTEAFF
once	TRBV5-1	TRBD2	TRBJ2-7	TGCGCCAGCAGCTTGGCCCCGGGACTAGAGTCCTACGAGCAGTACTTC	CASSLAPGLESYEQYF
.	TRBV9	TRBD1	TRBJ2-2	TGTGCCAGCAGCGTATTAGGGACAGGGGCCGGGGAGCTGTTTTTT	CASSVLGTGAGELFF